One sample yielded the 7 T cell receptor beta chains listed below, sequenced in a study of OX40 agonist ivuxolimab in advanced cancers. This table comes from immunoSEQ multiplex PCR, and its TCRdb copy is limited to in-frame clones, with some not included. In the table there are around 22,000 clones, approximately 84% of which are singletons. The material sequenced was CD4+ or CD8+ T cells sorted from blood, taken in a trial of the OX40 agonist ivuxolimab. These receptor sequences come from an adult with an advanced solid tumor such as melanoma, head and neck, liver or kidney cancer.

The chain recombines TRBV4-1 with TRBJ2-7, with D maybe TRBD1 (6 bases). This CDR3 contains 14 residues. Germline CDR1 reads MGHRA; CDR2 reads YSYEKL. Trimming stripped 4 bases from V and 0 bases from J, with 10 bases between. CDR3 in DNA: TGCGCCAGCAGCCCCAGACAGGCCTCCTACGAGCAGTACTTC. Amino acid sequence: CASSPRQASYEQYF.

This rearrangement joins TRBV6-5 to TRBJ2-1; the match to TRBD2 covers 7 bases. Germline lookup yields CDR1 MNHEY and CDR2 SVGAGI. Trimming removed 4 bases from V and 6 bases from J; junction bases left unmatched: 9. The CDR3 has 15 residues. CDR3 sequence: CASSFLAEWGNEQFF. CDR3 DNA: TGTGCCAGCAGTTTCCTAGCGGAATGGGGCAATGAGCAGTTCTTC.

The genes are TRBV11-2 and TRBJ2-5; D ambiguous. Germline V CDR1 and CDR2: SGHAT, FQNNGV. V dropped 5 bases and J dropped 2 bases, with 12 bases sitting between them. This CDR3 has 14 amino acids. Written as DNA, the CDR3 is TGTGCCAGCAGCACCCAGACTGGGCAAGAGACCCAGTACTTC. Its protein is CASSTQTGQETQYF.

This clone was seen a few times. The V and J genes are TRBV13 and TRBJ2-7; 10 nucleotides align to TRBD2. Per germline, CDR1 PRHDT and CDR2 FYEKMQ (reference sequence). J gave up 6 bases and V 0 bases, and 5 bases lay outside the gene matches. This CDR3 contains 15 residues. CDR3 coding DNA: TGTGCCAGCAGCTTAGGCCGAGGGACTAGCGCCGAGCAGTACTTC. The encoded protein is CASSLGRGTSAEQYF. Drawing the rest from reference TRBV13 and TRBJ2-7, the complete variable domain is AAGVIQSPRHLIKEKRETATLKCYPIPRHDTVYWYQQGPGQDPQFLISFYEKMQSDKGSIPDRFSAQQFSDYHSELNMSSLELGDSALYFCASSLGRGTSAEQYFGPGTRLTVT.

Only a few counts were recorded for this clone. The chain is built from TRBV7-8 and TRBJ2-1, with 10 bases aligning to TRBD1. From germline, CDR1 is SGHVS and CDR2 FQNEAQ. This CDR3 is built from 14 residues. J lost 6 bases, V lost 7 bases, and 6 bases had no gene match. The CDR3 coding sequence is TGTGCCAGCACCGGGACAGGGGTCGGCAATGAGCAGTTCTTC. It translates to CASTGTGVGNEQFF.

This clone was found once. V is TRBV9 and J is TRBJ2-3, with D unclear. Germline CDR1 and CDR2: SGDLS and YYNGEE. V shed 0 bases and J shed 4 bases, with 12 bases lying between them. The CDR3 has 15 residues. DNA for the CDR3: TGTGCCAGCAGCGTAGAAGCGTCCAGACCAGATACGCAGTATTTT. Its translation is CASSVEASRPDTQYF.

The chain has TRBV6-4 and TRBJ1-1; a weak D match, TRBD1 (6 bases). The germline gives CDR1 MRHNA, CDR2 SNTAGT. V shed 2 bases and J shed 8 bases, with 9 bases lying between them. This CDR3 is built from 12 residues. In DNA, the CDR3 is TGTGCCAGCAGTGACGGGGGGCCAGAAGCTTTCTTT. The encoded protein is CASSDGGPEAFF.